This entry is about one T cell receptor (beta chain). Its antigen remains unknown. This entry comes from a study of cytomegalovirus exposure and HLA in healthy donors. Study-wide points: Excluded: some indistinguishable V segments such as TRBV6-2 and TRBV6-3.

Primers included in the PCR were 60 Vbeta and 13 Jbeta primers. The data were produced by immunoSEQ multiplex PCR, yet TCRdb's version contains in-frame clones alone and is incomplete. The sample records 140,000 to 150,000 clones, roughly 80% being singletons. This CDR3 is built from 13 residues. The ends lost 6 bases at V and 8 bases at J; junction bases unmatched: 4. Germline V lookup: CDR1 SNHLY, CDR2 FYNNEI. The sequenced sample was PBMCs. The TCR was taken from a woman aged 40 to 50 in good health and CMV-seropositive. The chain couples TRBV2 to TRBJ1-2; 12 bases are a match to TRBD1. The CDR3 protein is CASRPGTGGGYTF. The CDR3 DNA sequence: TGTGCCAGCAGGCCCGGGACAGGGGGCGGCTACACCTTC.